One T cell receptor (beta chain) is described in this entry. This entry is derived from a study of blood T cell repertoires in COVID-19. In the study overall: The samples span acute and convalescent COVID-19 from the United States, Italy and Spain.

Trimming stripped 2 bases from V and 1 base from J, with 5 bases between. From germline, CDR1 is GTSNPN and CDR2 SVGIG (reference sequence). The CDR3 consists of 13 residues. The data were produced by immunoSEQ multiplex PCR, yet TCRdb's version contains in-frame clones alone and is incomplete. The sample has around 250,000 clones; approximately 89% are singletons. Those enrolled in Seattle joined during active infection and were followed longitudinally afterward. The specimen was peripheral blood. The sequence came from a woman between 70 and 85 years old with COVID-19, enrolled during active disease. This chain joins TRBV30 and TRBJ2-2; D gene unclear. In DNA, the CDR3 is TGTGCCTGGAGTTGGCAGAACACCGGGGAGCTGTTTTTT. Its translation is CAWSWQNTGELFF.